The 15 T cell receptor beta chains presented below share a single source sample, sequenced in a study of prognosis after radiotherapy for stage I lung cancer. Researchers used two-round multiplex PCR to amplify TCR beta CDR3 starting from genomic DNA. Each TRBV and TRBJ gene had its own primer in the first PCR round. In TCRdb, the multiplex PCR reads were re-called with MiXCR into one record per CDR3 protein. The table records some 35,000 distinct CDR3 sequences, approximately 35% of them present only once. The specimen was PBMCs, collected before or after stereotactic body radiation therapy (not recorded which). These receptors all stem from a donor over 45 with non-small cell lung cancer.

This clonotype occurred many times. V gene TRBV4-1 combines with J gene TRBJ2-3, with D maybe TRBD2 (5 bases). CDR1 MGHRA and CDR2 YSYEKL come from the germline V gene. This CDR3 region has 13 residues. Trimming removed 1 base from V and 5 bases from J, with 7 bases in between. In nucleotides, the CDR3 is TGCGCCAGCAGCCAAGTCCGGGGAGATACGCAGTATTTT. It encodes CASSQVRGDTQYF.

Many counts were recorded for this clonotype. The V gene is TRBV19, the J gene TRBJ1-6, with TRBD1 identical over 11 bases. Per germline, CDR1 LNHDA and CDR2 SQIVND (reference sequence). J gave up 6 bases and V 5 bases, and 9 bases lay outside the gene matches. This CDR3 is built from 17 residues. CDR3 region: CASSPRTGGRSNSPLHF. The CDR3 DNA reads as TGTGCCAGTAGTCCCCGGACAGGGGGCAGGAGTAATTCACCCCTCCACTTT.

This clonotype was seen many times. The chain recombines TRBV20-1 with TRBJ1-1; 8 nucleotides align to TRBD1. This CDR3 region has 15 residues. Germline CDR1 and CDR2: DFQATT and SNEGSKA (reference sequence). Trimming cost V 3 bases and J 1 base; bases outside gene matches: 7. The CDR3: CSARRPGQGNTEAFF. CDR3 nucleotide sequence: TGCAGTGCTAGGCGACCAGGACAGGGGAACACTGAAGCTTTCTTT.

For this clonotype: This may come from a read error, since a much larger clone is one base off. The gene calls are TRBV6-1 and TRBJ2-1, with D possibly TRBD2 on 5 matching bases. CDR1 MNHNS and CDR2 SASEGT come from the germline V gene. This CDR3 comprises 13 residues. CDR3 in amino acids: CVSRTGFYNEQFF. The DNA for the CDR3 is TGTGTCAGCAGAACGGGGTTCTACAATGAGCAGTTCTTC.

This clonotype was seen a handful of times. This chain connects TRBV2 to TRBJ2-5; tentatively, D is TRBD1 (8 bases). The germline V gene encodes CDR1 SNHLY and CDR2 FYNNEI. The V end was cut by 6 bases, the J end by 7 bases, with 15 bases between. The CDR3 runs 13 residues. CDR3: CASSGTGGGTQYF. CDR3 coding DNA: TGTGCCAGCAGCGGCACAGGGGGGGGGACCCAGTACTTC.

This clonotype has ten or more counts. The CDR3 bases are TGCGCCAGCAGCCACCCGGGACAGGCGAGCTCTGGGGCCAACGTCCTGACTTTC. Translated, it gives CASSHPGQASSGANVLTF. The chain employs TRBV4-1 and TRBJ2-6; 8 bases fit TRBD1. The CDR3 consists of 18 residues. Germline assignment: CDR1 MGHRA and CDR2 YSYEKL. J gave up 0 bases and V 3 bases, and 7 bases lay outside the gene matches.

Regarding this clonotype: One junction end does not reproduce the germline sequence, and a read error may be involved. V usage is TRBV20-1 and J usage is TRBJ2-2; a weak D match, TRBD2 (5 bases). The length of the CDR3 is 11 residues. Germline CDR1 is DFQATT and CDR2 is SNEGSKA (reference sequence). The CDR3 sequence is CSASQSGELFF. The CDR3 DNA is TGCAGTGCTAGTCAGTCCGGGGAGCTTTTTTTT.

A word on this clonotype: This likely traces to a read error, being one base from a far larger clone. The rearrangement links TRBV6-4 to TRBJ2-5, with D unclear. Germline V gene sequence: CDR1 MRHNA, CDR2 SNTAGT. The CDR3 consists of 11 residues. The V and J ends lost 7 bases and 7 bases respectively, with 10 bases between them. The CDR3: CASTIYGTQYF. The CDR3 nucleotides are TGTGCCAGCACCATTTATGGGACCCAGTACTTC.

This clonotype was seen at least ten times. The chain carries TRBV7-9 and TRBJ2-1; 12 nucleotides align to TRBD2. The CDR3 totals 14 residues. Germline lookup yields CDR1 SEHNR and CDR2 FQNEAQ (reference sequence). The trim removed 10 bases at V and 8 bases at J, leaving 9 bases unmatched. The CDR3 DNA reads TGTGCCAACCGGTCACTAGCGGGGGGTGATGAGCAGTTCTTC. Translating it yields CANRSLAGGDEQFF.

This clonotype was counted once. The V and J genes are TRBV7-9 and TRBJ1-4; TRBD1 matches 7 bases. There are 17 residues in the CDR3. Losses at the gene ends were 5 bases for V and 4 bases for J; bases not matched to a gene: 13. Germline V gene sequence: CDR1 SEHNR, CDR2 FQNEAQ (reference sequence). The CDR3 spells CASSPKEGTEHNEKLFF. CDR3 nucleotides: TGTGCCAGCAGCCCAAAGGAGGGGACAGAGCATAATGAAAAACTGTTTTTT.

This clonotype was counted ten times or more. The chain recombines TRBV20-1 with TRBJ2-1; 7 bases map to TRBD1. This CDR3 region has 16 residues. Germline lookup yields CDR1 DFQATT and CDR2 SNEGSKA (reference sequence). The V gene end was trimmed by 3 bases and the J gene end by 5 bases; junction bases not matched to a gene: 13. CDR3 sequence reads: CSARGAGTESHNEQFF. In DNA form, the CDR3 reads TGCAGTGCTAGGGGTGCTGGGACAGAATCCCACAATGAGCAGTTCTTC.

This clonotype was detected many times. V is TRBV7-2 and J is TRBJ2-7, with D maybe TRBD1 (6 bases). This CDR3 spans 14 amino acids. Germline CDR1 is SGHTA and CDR2 is FQGNSA. The V end was cut by 3 bases, the J end by 4 bases, with 13 bases between. This CDR3 is CASSFNPGEYEQYF. The CDR3 DNA sequence: TGTGCCAGCAGCTTCAATCCAGGGGAATACGAGCAGTACTTC.

A word on this clonotype: One base separates it from a far larger clone, so it is likely a read error. This chain connects TRBV6-5 to TRBJ2-5; the D is unclear. With 10 bases removed from V and 5 bases from J, the gap between germline ends came to 20 bases. This CDR3 is 14 amino acids long. Germline CDR1 and CDR2: MNHEY and SVGAGI. The CDR3 region has the DNA TGTGCCAACAGCCTGGGGTTCCAGGTGGAGACCCAGTACTTC. Its protein is CANSLGFQVETQYF.

This clonotype was detected ten times or more. The chain has TRBV20-1 and TRBJ2-7, with D perhaps TRBD2 (5 bases). Germline CDR1 is DFQATT and CDR2 is SNEGSKA (reference sequence). The V gene lost 3 bases and the J gene lost 4 bases, with 13 bases spanning the gap. The CDR3 extends over 13 amino acids. The CDR3 sequence is CSASDPGLYEQYF. The CDR3 coding sequence is TGCAGTGCTAGTGATCCTGGACTGTACGAGCAGTACTTC.

As concerns this clonotype: This likely stems from a read error, as it lies one base from a far larger clone. The CDR3 here is CASSSVGSGDYEQYF. As DNA, the CDR3 is TGTGCCAGCAGCTCAGTAGGTTCGGGGGACTACGAGCAGTACTTC. V is TRBV7-9 and J is TRBJ2-7; tentative D call: TRBD2 (6 bases). Germline V gives CDR1 SEHNR, CDR2 FQNEAQ (reference sequence). The V end lost 4 bases, the J end lost 3 bases, and 16 bases lay between the germline ends. This CDR3 is built from 15 residues.